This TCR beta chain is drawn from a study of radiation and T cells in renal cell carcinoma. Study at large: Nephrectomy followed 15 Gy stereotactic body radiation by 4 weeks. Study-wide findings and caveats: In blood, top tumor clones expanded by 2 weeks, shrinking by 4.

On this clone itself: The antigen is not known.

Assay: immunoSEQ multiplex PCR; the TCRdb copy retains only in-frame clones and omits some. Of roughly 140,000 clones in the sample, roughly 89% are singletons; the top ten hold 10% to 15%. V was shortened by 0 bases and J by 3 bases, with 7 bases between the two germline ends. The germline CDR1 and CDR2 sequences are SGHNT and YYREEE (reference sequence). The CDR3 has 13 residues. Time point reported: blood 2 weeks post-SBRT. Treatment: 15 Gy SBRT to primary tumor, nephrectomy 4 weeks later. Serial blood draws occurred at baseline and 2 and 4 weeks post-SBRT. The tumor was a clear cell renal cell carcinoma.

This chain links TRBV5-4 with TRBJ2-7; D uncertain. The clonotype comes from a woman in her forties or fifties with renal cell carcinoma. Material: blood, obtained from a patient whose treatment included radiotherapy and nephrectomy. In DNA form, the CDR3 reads TGTGCCAGCAGCTTGGCTCCGTACTACGAGCAGTACTTC. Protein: CASSLAPYYEQYF. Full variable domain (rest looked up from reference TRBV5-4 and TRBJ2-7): ETGVTQSPTHLIKTRGQQVTLRCSSQSGHNTVSWYQQALGQGPQFIFQYYREEENGRGNFPPRFSGLQFPNYSSELNVNALELDDSALYLCASSLAPYYEQYFGPGTRLTVT.